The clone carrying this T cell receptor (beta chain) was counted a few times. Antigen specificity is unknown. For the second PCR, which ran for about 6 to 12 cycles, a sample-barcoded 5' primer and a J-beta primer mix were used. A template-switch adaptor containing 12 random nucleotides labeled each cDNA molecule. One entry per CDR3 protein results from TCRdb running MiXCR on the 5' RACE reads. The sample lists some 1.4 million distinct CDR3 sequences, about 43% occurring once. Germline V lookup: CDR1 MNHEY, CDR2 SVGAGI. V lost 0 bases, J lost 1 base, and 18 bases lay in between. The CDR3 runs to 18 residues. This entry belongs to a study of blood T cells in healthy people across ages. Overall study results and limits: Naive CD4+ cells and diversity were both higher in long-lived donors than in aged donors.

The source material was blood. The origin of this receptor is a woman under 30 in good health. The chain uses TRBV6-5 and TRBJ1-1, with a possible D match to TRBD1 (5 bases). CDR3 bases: TGTGCCAGCAGTTACTCCTGGCTGGTGAGGGACGCGAACACTGAAGCTTTCTTT. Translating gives CASSYSWLVRDANTEAFF.